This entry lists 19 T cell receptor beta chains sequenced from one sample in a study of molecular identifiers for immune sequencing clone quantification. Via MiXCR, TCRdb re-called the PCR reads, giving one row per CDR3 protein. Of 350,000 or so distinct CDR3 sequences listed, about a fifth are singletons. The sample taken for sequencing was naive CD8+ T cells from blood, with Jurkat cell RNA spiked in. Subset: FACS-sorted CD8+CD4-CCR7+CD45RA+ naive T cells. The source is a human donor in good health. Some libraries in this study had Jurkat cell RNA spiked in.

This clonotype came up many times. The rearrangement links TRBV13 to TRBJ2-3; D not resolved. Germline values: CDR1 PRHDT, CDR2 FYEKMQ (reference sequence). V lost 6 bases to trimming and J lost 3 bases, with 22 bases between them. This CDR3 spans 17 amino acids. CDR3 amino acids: CASRETANLTWTDTQYF. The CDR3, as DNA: TGTGCCAGCAGGGAGACTGCCAACTTGACTTGGACAGATACGCAGTATTTT.

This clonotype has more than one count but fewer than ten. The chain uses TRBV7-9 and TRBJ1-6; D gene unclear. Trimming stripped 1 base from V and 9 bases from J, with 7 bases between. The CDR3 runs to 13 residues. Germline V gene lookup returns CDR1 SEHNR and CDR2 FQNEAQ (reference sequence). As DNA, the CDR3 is TGTGCCAGCAGCTTAGGGCAGCTTTCACCCCTCCACTTT. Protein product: CASSLGQLSPLHF.

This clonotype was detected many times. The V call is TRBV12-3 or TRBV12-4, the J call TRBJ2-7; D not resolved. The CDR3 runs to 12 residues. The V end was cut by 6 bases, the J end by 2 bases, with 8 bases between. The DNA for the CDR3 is TGTGCCAGCAGCCCAGACACCTACGAGCAGTACTTC. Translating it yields CASSPDTYEQYF.

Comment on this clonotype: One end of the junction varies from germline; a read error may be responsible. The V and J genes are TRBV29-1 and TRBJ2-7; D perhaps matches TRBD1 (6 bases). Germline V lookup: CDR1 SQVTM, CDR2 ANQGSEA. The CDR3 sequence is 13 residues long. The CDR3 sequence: CGVEEGDRSEQYF. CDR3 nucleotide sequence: TGCGGCGTTGAAGAAGGTGACAGGAGCGAGCAGTACTTC.

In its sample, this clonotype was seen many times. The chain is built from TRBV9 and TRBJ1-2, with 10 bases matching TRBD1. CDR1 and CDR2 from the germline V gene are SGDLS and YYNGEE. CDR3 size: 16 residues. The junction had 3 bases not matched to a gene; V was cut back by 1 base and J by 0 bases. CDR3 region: CASSVTGTGANYGYTF. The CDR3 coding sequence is TGTGCCAGCAGCGTAACAGGGACAGGGGCTAACTATGGCTACACCTTC.

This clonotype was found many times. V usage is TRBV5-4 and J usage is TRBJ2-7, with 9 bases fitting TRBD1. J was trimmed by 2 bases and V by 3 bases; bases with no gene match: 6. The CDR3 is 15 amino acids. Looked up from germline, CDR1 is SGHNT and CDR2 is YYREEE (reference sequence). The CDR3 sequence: CASSSMGQGTYEQYF. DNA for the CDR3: TGTGCCAGCAGCTCGATGGGACAGGGTACCTACGAGCAGTACTTC. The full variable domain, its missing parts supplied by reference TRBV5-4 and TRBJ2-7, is ETGVTQSPTHLIKTRGQQVTLRCSSQSGHNTVSWYQQALGQGPQFIFQYYREEENGRGNFPPRFSGLQFPNYSSELNVNALELDDSALYLCASSSMGQGTYEQYFGPGTRLTVT.

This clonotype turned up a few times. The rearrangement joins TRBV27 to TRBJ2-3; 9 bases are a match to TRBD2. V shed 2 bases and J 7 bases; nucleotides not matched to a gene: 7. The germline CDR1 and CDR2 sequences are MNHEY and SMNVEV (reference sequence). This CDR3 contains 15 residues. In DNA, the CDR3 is TGTGCCAGCAGTTTACTCCCTAGCGGGATAAATACGCAGTATTTT. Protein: CASSLLPSGINTQYF.

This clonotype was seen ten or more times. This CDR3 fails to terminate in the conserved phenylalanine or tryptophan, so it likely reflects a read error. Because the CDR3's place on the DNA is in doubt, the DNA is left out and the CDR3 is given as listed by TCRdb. CDR3 region: CASSLGVI. The chain is built from TRBV28 and TRBJ2-7. Inclusive of both ends, the CDR3 amounts to 8 amino acids. Germline V lookup: CDR1 MDHEN, CDR2 SYDVKM.

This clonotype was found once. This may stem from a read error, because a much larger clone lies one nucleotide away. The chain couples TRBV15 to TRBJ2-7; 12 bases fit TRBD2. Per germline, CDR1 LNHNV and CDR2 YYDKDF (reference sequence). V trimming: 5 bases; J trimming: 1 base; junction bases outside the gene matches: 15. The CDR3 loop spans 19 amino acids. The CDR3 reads CATSRRTSGTRGDSYEQYF. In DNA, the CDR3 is TGTGCCACCAGCCGTAGGACTAGCGGGACCAGAGGGGATTCCTACGAGCAGTACTTC.

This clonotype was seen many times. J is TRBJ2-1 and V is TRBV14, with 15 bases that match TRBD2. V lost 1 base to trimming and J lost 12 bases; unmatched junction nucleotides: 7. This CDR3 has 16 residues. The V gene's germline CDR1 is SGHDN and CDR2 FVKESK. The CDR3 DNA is TGTGCCAGCAGCCAAGTCCCCCCGGGACTAGCGGGAGGGCAGTTCTTC. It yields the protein CASSQVPPGLAGGQFF.

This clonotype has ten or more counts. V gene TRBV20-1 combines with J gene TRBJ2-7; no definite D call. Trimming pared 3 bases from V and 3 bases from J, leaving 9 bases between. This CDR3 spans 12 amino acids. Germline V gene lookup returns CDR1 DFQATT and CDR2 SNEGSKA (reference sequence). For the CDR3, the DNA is TGCAGTGCTAGGGAAGTAGGCTACGAGCAGTACTTC. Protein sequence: CSAREVGYEQYF.

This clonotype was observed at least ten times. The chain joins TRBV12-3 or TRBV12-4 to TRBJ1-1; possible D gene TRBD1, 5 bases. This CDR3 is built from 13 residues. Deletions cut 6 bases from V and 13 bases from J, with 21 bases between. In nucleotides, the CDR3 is TGTGCCAGCAGCCCCTTTGGGTTAACTGGGGGTTTCTTT. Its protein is CASSPFGLTGGFF.

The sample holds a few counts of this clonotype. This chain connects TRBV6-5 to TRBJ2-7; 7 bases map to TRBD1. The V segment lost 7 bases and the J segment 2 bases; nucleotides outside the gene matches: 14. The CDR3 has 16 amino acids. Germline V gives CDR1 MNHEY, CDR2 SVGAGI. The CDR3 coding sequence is TGTGCCAGCACTTATCCCGGGGCAGGGGGTACCTACGAGCAGTACTTC. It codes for CASTYPGAGGTYEQYF.

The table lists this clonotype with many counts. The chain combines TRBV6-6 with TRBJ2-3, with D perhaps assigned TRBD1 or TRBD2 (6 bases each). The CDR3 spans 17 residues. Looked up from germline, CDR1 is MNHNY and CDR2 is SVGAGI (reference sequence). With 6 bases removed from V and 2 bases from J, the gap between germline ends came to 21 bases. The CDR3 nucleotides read TGTGCCAGCAGCCTAGGGGGGCCGGGCCGGTTCACAGATACGCAGTATTTT. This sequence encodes CASSLGGPGRFTDTQYF.

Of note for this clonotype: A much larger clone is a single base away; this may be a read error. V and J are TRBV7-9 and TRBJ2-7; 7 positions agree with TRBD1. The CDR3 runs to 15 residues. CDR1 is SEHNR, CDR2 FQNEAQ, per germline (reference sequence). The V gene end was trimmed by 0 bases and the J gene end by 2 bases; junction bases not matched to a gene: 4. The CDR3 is CASSLATTGAYEQYF. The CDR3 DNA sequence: TGTGCCAGCAGCTTAGCGACCACAGGGGCCTACGAGCAGTACTTC.

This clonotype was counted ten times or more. This CDR3 is CASSHPQNTDTQYF. The CDR3 region has the DNA TGTGCCAGCAGCCATCCGCAGAACACAGATACGCAGTATTTT. V usage is TRBV16 and J usage is TRBJ2-3; D gene ambiguous. The CDR3 is 14 residues long. The germline V and J ends were trimmed by 3 bases and 2 bases, with 9 bases remaining between them. Germline loops: CDR1 KGHSY, CDR2 FQNENV.

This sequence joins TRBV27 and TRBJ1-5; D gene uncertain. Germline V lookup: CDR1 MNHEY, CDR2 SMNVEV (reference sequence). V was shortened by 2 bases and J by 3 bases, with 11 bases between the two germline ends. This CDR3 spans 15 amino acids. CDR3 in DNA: TGTGCCAGCAGTTTAGGAGGGTTGGTCAATCAGCCCCAGCATTTT. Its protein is CASSLGGLVNQPQHF.

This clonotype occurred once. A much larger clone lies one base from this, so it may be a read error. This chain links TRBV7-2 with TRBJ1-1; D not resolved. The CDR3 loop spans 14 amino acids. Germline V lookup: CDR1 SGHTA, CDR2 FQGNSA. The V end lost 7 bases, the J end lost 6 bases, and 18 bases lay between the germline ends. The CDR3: CASKDWNDDSEAFF. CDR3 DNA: TGTGCCAGCAAAGATTGGAATGACGACTCTGAAGCTTTCTTT. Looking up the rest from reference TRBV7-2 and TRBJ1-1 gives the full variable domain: GAGVSQSPSNKVTEKGKDVELRCDPISGHTALYWYRQSLGQGLEFLIYFQGNSAPDKSGLPSDRFSAERTGGSVSTLTIQRTQQEDSAVYLCASKDWNDDSEAFFGQGTRLTVV.

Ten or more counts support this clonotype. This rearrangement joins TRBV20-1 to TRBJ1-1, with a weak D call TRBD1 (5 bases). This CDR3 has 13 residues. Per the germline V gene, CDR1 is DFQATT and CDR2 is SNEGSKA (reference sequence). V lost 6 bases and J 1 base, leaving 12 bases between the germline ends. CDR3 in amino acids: CSATQAPNTEAFF. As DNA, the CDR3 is TGCAGTGCCACACAGGCCCCGAACACTGAAGCTTTCTTT.